The TCR beta chain under discussion was sequenced for a study of PD-1 blockade in mismatch repair-deficient tumors. Across the study: Patients had 12 mismatch repair-deficient cancer types, all previously treated and progressing.

The assay was immunoSEQ multiplex PCR, and TCRdb's table has in-frame clones only and misses some. Among 120,000 or so clones listed, 86% were seen once. The junction had 7 bases not matched to a gene; V was cut back by 2 bases and J by 4 bases. This CDR3 contains 16 residues. Germline CDR1 and CDR2: MDHEN and SYDVKM. All patients were mismatch repair deficient, assessed by either PCR or immunohistochemistry. This receptor was obtained from an adult with mismatch repair-deficient cancer. The chain couples TRBV28 to TRBJ2-5; 10 positions match TRBD1. Specimen: peripheral blood, collected 44 weeks after starting pembrolizumab. The CDR3 is CASSLTTGGFGETQYF. CDR3 DNA: TGTGCCAGCAGTTTAACGACAGGGGGCTTTGGAGAGACCCAGTACTTC.